This T cell receptor beta chain was sequenced for a study of T-cell reconstitution after alpha-beta-depleted transplantation in children. The library targeted TCRbeta and was prepared with unique molecular identifiers. Each CDR3 protein is one row after TCRdb ran MiXCR on the PCR reads. This table has fewer than 400,000 distinct CDR3 sequences, around 21% appearing once. There are many counts of this clonotype. There are 14 residues in the CDR3. Germline V gene data show CDR1 as MNHEY and CDR2 as SVGAGI. V was trimmed by 5 bases and J by 0 bases, leaving 8 bases between them. The chain carries TRBV6-5 and TRBJ2-4; D is unclear. Sequenced here: PBMCs from the stem cell graft donor, sampled from the stem cell graft. This clonotype originated in a human donor who donated a stem cell graft to a child with acute myeloid leukemia. CDR3 sequence reads: CASSTEIAKNIQYF. CDR3 nucleotides: TGTGCCAGCAGTACGGAGATAGCCAAAAACATTCAGTACTTC.